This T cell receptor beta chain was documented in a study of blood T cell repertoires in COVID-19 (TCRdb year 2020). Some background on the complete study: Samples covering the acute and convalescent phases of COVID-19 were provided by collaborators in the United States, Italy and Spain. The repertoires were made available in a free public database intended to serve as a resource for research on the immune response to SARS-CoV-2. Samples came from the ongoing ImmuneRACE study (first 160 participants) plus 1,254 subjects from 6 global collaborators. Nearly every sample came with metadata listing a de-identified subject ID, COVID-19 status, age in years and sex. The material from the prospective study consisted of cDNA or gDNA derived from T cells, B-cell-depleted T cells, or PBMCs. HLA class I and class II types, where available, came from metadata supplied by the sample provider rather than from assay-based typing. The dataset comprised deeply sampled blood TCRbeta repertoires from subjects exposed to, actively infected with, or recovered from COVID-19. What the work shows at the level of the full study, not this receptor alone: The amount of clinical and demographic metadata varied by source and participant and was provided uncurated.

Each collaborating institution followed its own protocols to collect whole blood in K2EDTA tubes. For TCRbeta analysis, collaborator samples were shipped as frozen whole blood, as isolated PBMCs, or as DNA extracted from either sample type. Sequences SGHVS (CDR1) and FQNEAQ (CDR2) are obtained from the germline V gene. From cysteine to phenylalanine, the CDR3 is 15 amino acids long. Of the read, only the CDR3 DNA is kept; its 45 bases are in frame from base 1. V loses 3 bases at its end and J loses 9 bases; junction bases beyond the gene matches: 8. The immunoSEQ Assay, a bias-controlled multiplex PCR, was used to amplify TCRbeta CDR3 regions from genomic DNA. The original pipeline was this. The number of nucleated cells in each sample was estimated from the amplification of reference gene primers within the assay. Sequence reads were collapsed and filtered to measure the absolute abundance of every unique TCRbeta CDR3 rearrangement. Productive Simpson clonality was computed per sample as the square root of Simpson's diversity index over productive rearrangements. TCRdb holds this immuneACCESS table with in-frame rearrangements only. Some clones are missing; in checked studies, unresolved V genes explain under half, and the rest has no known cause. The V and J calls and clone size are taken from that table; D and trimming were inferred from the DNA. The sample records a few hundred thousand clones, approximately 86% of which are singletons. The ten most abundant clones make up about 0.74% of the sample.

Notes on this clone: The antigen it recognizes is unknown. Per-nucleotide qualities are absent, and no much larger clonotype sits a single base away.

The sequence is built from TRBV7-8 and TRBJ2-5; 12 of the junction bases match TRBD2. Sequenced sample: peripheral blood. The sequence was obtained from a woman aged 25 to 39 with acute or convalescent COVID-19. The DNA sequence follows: TGTGCCAGCAGCTTTTCTAGCGGGAGGGCCCGGGCCCAGTACTTC. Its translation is CASSFSSGRARAQYF.